One sample yielded the 22 T cell receptor beta chains listed below, sequenced in a study of T cell changes during pregnancy in multiple sclerosis. The data were produced by immunoSEQ multiplex PCR, yet TCRdb's version contains in-frame clones alone and is incomplete. The data show about 39,000 clones, with roughly 84% seen just once and 0.6% to 0.8% held by the top ten. The sample here was CD4+ T cells from peripheral blood mononuclear cells, taken before pregnancy. These receptors were taken from a female donor with multiple sclerosis, enrolled in a pregnancy study.

This clone was detected only a few times. The same CDR3 is also encoded by other DNA sequences in this sample. The V and J genes are TRBV6-5 and TRBJ1-2, with 11 bases matching TRBD1. This CDR3 region has 15 residues. CDR1 and CDR2 from the germline V gene are MNHEY and SVGAGI. Trimming at V came to 3 bases and at J to 4 bases, leaving 4 bases not matched to a gene. The CDR3 sequence is CASSYRGQGVYGYTF. The CDR3 bases are TGTGCCAGCAGTTATCGGGGACAGGGGGTCTATGGCTACACCTTC.

Of note for this clone: This sample includes further DNA sequences coding for the same CDR3. The chain links TRBV7-2 to TRBJ2-3; D perhaps matches TRBD1 (5 bases). The germline V gene has CDR1 SGHTA and CDR2 FQGNSA. The V and J ends lost 5 bases and 0 bases respectively, with 9 bases between them. This CDR3 comprises 14 residues. CDR3: CASSPSGSTDTQYF. The CDR3 DNA follows: TGTGCCAGCAGCCCGTCAGGGAGCACAGATACGCAGTATTTT.

This rearrangement joins TRBV6-1 to TRBJ1-1, with D unresolved. Germline assignment: CDR1 MNHNS and CDR2 SASEGT. The CDR3 sequence is 13 residues long. Trimming cost V 7 bases and J 2 bases, with 11 bases left between them. The CDR3 DNA reads TGTGCCAGCACTTCTCACAGTAACACTGAAGCTTTCTTT. Translated, it gives CASTSHSNTEAFF.

The chain couples TRBV5-1 to TRBJ2-1; 8 bases match TRBD2. The CDR3 spans 16 residues. The V gene's germline CDR1 is SGHRS and CDR2 YFSETQ. Germline trimming cut 3 bases from V and 8 bases from J; bases unmatched to any gene: 13. Written as DNA, the CDR3 is TGCGCCAGCAGCTCCCAACCTGGACTAGCTGGCCATGAGCAGTTCTTC. Protein: CASSSQPGLAGHEQFF.

J is TRBJ2-1 and V is TRBV19; 9 bases are a match to TRBD1. The V segment lost 4 bases and the J segment 5 bases; nucleotides outside the gene matches: 3. Germline CDR1 reads LNHDA; CDR2 reads SQIVND (reference sequence). The CDR3 runs to 14 residues. In nucleotides, the CDR3 is TGTGCCAGTAGTACCACAGGGGGCGACAATGAGCAGTTCTTC. This translates into CASSTTGGDNEQFF.

V and J are TRBV7-2 and TRBJ2-1; the D is unclear. Trimming cost V 4 bases and J 9 bases, with 10 bases left between them. CDR3 length: 12 amino acids. CDR1 and CDR2 (germline): SGHTA, FQGNSA. CDR3 residues: CASSSLFGEQFF. CDR3 nucleotide sequence: TGTGCCAGCAGCTCACTTTTCGGTGAGCAGTTCTTC.

The genes are TRBV4-3 and TRBJ2-2; the match to TRBD2 covers 15 bases. This CDR3 has 17 amino acids. Germline V gene data show CDR1 as LGHNA and CDR2 as YSLEER. V dropped 4 bases and J dropped 14; count of bases not matched to a gene: 14. The CDR3 bases are TGCGCCAGCAGCCCCTCCGGGACTAGCGGGGGGAGAGGGGGTCTGTTTTTT. Protein: CASSPSGTSGGRGGLFF.

The chain has TRBV18 and TRBJ2-7, with TRBD2 matching 9 bases. The germline CDR1 and CDR2 sequences are KGHSH and LQKENI. The CDR3 loop spans 15 amino acids. Germline trimming cut 0 bases from V and 2 bases from J; bases unmatched to any gene: 2. CDR3: CASSPPGLAPYEQYF. The DNA for the CDR3 is TGTGCCAGCTCACCACCGGGACTAGCCCCCTACGAGCAGTACTTC. The full variable domain, completed using reference TRBV18 and TRBJ2-7, is NAGVMQNPRHLVRRRGQEARLRCSPMKGHSHVYWYRQLPEEGLKFMVYLQKENIIDESGMPKERFSAEFPKEGPSILRIQQVVRGDSAAYFCASSPPGLAPYEQYFGPGTRLTVT.

The chain links TRBV6-1 to TRBJ2-7; TRBD1 matches at 7 bases. There are 15 residues in the CDR3. J gave up 3 bases and V 6 bases, and 11 bases lay outside the gene matches. Germline lookup yields CDR1 MNHNS and CDR2 SASEGT. In nucleotides, the CDR3 is TGTGCCAGCAGAGGCGAAGGGGGCGCGATCTACGAGCAGTACTTC. It specifies CASRGEGGAIYEQYF.

CDR3 sequence reads: CASSYSGTNLQETQYF. In DNA, the CDR3 is TGTGCCAGCAGTTACTCAGGGACTAATCTCCAAGAGACCCAGTACTTC. This rearrangement joins TRBV6-5 to TRBJ2-5; 7 nucleotides match TRBD2. CDR1 and CDR2 (germline): MNHEY, SVGAGI. The CDR3 sequence is 16 residues long. V lost 0 bases to trimming and J lost 1 base; unmatched junction nucleotides: 5.

The chain employs TRBV5-1 and TRBJ1-1, with D hard to call. Trimming removed 0 bases at V and 1 base at J, with 7 bases between. This CDR3 is built from 14 residues. Germline CDR1 reads SGHRS; CDR2 reads YFSETQ. In DNA, the CDR3 is TGCGCCAGCAGCTTGGGGCCAGGGAACACTGAAGCTTTCTTT. Its translation: CASSLGPGNTEAFF. Using reference TRBV5-1 and TRBJ1-1 for the parts outside the CDR3, the full variable domain is KAGVTQTPRYLIKTRGQQVTLSCSPISGHRSVSWYQQTPGQGLQFLFEYFSETQRNKGNFPGRFSGRQFSNSRSEMNVSTLELGDSALYLCASSLGPGNTEAFFGQGTRLTVV.

The J gene is TRBJ2-7, the V gene TRBV5-1; D remains unclear. The CDR3 runs to 14 residues. CDR1 is SGHRS, CDR2 YFSETQ, per germline. The germline V and J ends were trimmed by 6 bases and 0 bases, with 13 bases remaining between them. As DNA, the CDR3 is TGCGCCAGCAACTGGTCGGGTGGCTCCTACGAGCAGTACTTC. The encoded protein is CASNWSGGSYEQYF.

V gene TRBV19 combines with J gene TRBJ1-4; D may be TRBD1 (5 bases). Trimming removed 7 bases at V and 3 bases at J, with 15 bases between. The CDR3 has 15 residues. The V gene's germline CDR1 is LNHDA and CDR2 SQIVND (reference sequence). The CDR3 loop is CASTTEGLANEKLFF. In DNA, the CDR3 is TGTGCCAGTACGACAGAAGGGCTGGCTAATGAAAAACTGTTTTTT.

The chain couples TRBV7-9 to TRBJ1-1; D uncertain. The CDR3 sequence is 15 residues long. Germline V gene lookup returns CDR1 SEHNR and CDR2 FQNEAQ (reference sequence). Trimming cost V 1 base and J 6 bases, with 15 bases left between them. The CDR3 is CASSLGVVRSPEAFF. The CDR3 DNA reads TGTGCCAGCAGCTTAGGGGTGGTTCGGAGCCCTGAAGCTTTCTTT. Complete variable domain (other parts from reference TRBV7-9 and TRBJ1-1): DTGVSQNPRHKITKRGQNVTFRCDPISEHNRLYWYRQTLGQGPEFLTYFQNEAQLEKSRLLSDRFSAERPKGSFSTLEIQRTEQGDSAMYLCASSLGVVRSPEAFFGQGTRLTVV.

The chain recombines TRBV6-6 with TRBJ2-3, with a weak D call TRBD2 (5 bases). The V end was cut by 7 bases, the J end by 1 base, with 9 bases between. Germline lookup yields CDR1 MNHNY and CDR2 SVGAGI (reference sequence). The CDR3 is 13 residues long. The DNA of the CDR3 is TGTGCCAGCATGGAGGTGGGCACAGATACGCAGTATTTT. Its translation is CASMEVGTDTQYF.

V usage is TRBV12-5 and J usage is TRBJ2-7, with 8 bases that match TRBD1. The length of the CDR3 is 13 residues. Per germline, CDR1 LGHNT and CDR2 FRNRAP. V gave up 4 bases and J gave up 6 bases; unmatched junction bases: 5. The CDR3: CASGWTGSGEQYF. The CDR3, as DNA: TGTGCTAGTGGTTGGACAGGGAGCGGCGAGCAGTACTTC. Using reference TRBV12-5 and TRBJ2-7 for the parts outside the CDR3, the full variable domain is DARVTQTPRHKVTEMGQEVTMRCQPILGHNTVFWYRQTMMQGLELLAYFRNRAPLDDSGMPKDRFSAEMPDATLATLKIQPSEPRDSAVYFCASGWTGSGEQYFGPGTRLTVT.

The chain has TRBV6-1 and TRBJ2-7; 8 nucleotides line up with TRBD1. Germline-derived CDR1 and CDR2 are MNHNS and SASEGT. Trimming took 5 bases from V and 1 from J; bases not matched to a gene: 7. This CDR3 has 15 residues. CDR3 residues: CASSSMDRVSYEQYF. For the CDR3, the DNA is TGTGCCAGCAGTTCGATGGACAGGGTTTCCTACGAGCAGTACTTC.

This chain uses TRBV5-1 with TRBJ2-7, with TRBD1 matching over 7 bases. V shed 2 bases and J 2 bases; nucleotides not matched to a gene: 4. CDR1 is SGHRS and CDR2 is YFSETQ in the germline V gene. CDR3 length: 14 residues. The DNA for the CDR3 is TGCGCCAGCAGCTTCTCCGGGACAGCCTACGAGCAGTACTTC. As protein: CASSFSGTAYEQYF.

This chain links TRBV5-1 with TRBJ2-7, with TRBD1 matching 11 bases. Germline values: CDR1 SGHRS, CDR2 YFSETQ. The CDR3 consists of 15 residues. V lost 2 bases to trimming and J lost 5 bases; unmatched junction nucleotides: 6. CDR3 amino acids: CASSFQRTGGNEQYF. CDR3 coding DNA: TGCGCCAGCAGCTTCCAGCGGACAGGGGGCAACGAGCAGTACTTC.

This clone is a singleton in its sample. V gene TRBV6-5 combines with J gene TRBJ2-5; 9 positions agree with TRBD1. This CDR3 has 13 amino acids. Germline values: CDR1 MNHEY, CDR2 SVGAGI. V was clipped by 6 bases and J by 4 bases; unmatched bases: 3. For the CDR3, the DNA is TGTGCCAGCAGCGCACAGGGGGCAGAGACCCAGTACTTC. Encoded protein: CASSAQGAETQYF.

The chain is built from TRBV6-1 and TRBJ2-7; 10 positions agree with TRBD1. The junction had 9 bases not matched to a gene; V was cut back by 8 bases and J by 5 bases. Germline V gene data show CDR1 as MNHNS and CDR2 as SASEGT. The CDR3 sequence is 14 residues long. The CDR3 DNA is TGTGCCAGCTCCCGGGACAGGGGTTCCCACGAGCAGTACTTC. Its protein product is CASSRDRGSHEQYF.

V and J are TRBV10-2 and TRBJ1-6; D uncertain. The germline V and J ends were trimmed by 8 bases and 9 bases, with 17 bases remaining between them. This CDR3 is built from 14 residues. Germline values: CDR1 WSHSY, CDR2 SAAADI. CDR3 sequence: CASRSGPLVSPLHF. The CDR3 DNA is TGCGCCAGCCGTAGCGGCCCGCTGGTTTCACCCCTCCACTTT.